This paragraph reports one T cell receptor beta chain. Its specificity is unknown. Time point denoted: cycle 4 day 1 (C4D1), after 5 to 7 weeks of nivolumab. Relapse after autologous stem cell transplantation occurred in every patient, and brentuximab vedotin exposure varied. This sample was included in a study of PD-1 blockade in classical Hodgkin lymphoma. About the research overall: Treatment was intravenous nivolumab, 3 mg/kg every 2 weeks, until progression. Study-level findings and limits: Some patients started nivolumab under 1 year after ASCT, and they were excluded. Reports indicated that newly diagnosed patients had lower baseline TCR diversity than healthy donors did. Why repertoires differed is undefined; disease activity or prior therapy possibly contributed.

CDR1 and CDR2 from the germline V gene are MDHEN and SYDVKM. The CDR3 loop spans 14 amino acids. The germline V and J ends were trimmed by 2 bases and 2 bases, with 10 bases remaining between them. TCRdb keeps only in-frame clones here, not all; method: immunoSEQ multiplex PCR. This sample has roughly 24,000 clones, with 70% to 85% found just once. The TCR comes from a human donor with classical Hodgkin lymphoma. This chain links TRBV28 with TRBJ2-7; unclear D gene. This specimen was peripheral blood mononuclear cells (PBMCs), taken before the fourth cycle of nivolumab. The CDR3 bases are TGTGCCAGCAGTTTAGGGTCTGAGGCCTACGAGCAGTACTTC. Its protein is CASSLGSEAYEQYF.